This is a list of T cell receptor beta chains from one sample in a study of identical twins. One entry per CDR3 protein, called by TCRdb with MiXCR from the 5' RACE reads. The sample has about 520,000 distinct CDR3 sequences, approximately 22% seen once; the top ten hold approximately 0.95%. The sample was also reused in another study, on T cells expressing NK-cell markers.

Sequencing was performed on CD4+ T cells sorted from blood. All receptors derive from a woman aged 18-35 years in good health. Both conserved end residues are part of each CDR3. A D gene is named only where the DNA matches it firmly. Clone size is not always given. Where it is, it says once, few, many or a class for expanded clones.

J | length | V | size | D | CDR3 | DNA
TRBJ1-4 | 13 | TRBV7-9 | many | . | CASSFRGGEKLFF | TGTGCCAGCAGCTTTAGGGGTGGAGAAAAACTGTTTTTT
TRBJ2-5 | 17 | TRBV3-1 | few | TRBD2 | CASSLGTRGGRAETQYF | TGTGCCAGCAGCCTCGGGACTAGGGGGGGTCGGGCAGAGACCCAGTACTTC
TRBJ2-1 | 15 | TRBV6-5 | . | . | CASSYSLALANEQFF | TGTGCCAGCAGTTACTCACTAGCACTAGCCAATGAGCAGTTCTTC
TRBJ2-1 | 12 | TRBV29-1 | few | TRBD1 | CSKLRGTGEQFF | TGCAGCAAGCTCAGAGGGACAGGCGAGCAGTTCTTC
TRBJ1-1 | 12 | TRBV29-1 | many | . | CSVGPGNTEAFF | TGCAGCGTTGGGCCAGGGAACACTGAAGCTTTCTTT
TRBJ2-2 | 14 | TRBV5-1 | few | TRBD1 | CASSWGQASGELFF | TGCGCCAGCAGCTGGGGACAGGCTTCGGGGGAGCTGTTTTTT
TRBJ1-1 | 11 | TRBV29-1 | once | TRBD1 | CSVGDSYEAFF | TGCAGCGTTGGGGACAGCTATGAAGCTTTCTTT
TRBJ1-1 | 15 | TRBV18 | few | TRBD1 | CASSLLTGGYAEAFF | TGTGCCAGCTCACTACTGACAGGGGGCTATGCTGAAGCTTTCTTT
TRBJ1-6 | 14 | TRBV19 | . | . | CASSIDGPGGTLHF | TGTGCCAGTAGTATAGATGGGCCGGGCGGCACCCTCCACTTT
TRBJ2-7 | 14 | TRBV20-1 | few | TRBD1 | CSATLQGLAYEQYF | TGCAGTGCTACGTTACAGGGGTTAGCCTACGAGCAGTACTTC
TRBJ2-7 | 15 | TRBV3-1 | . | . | CASSQTLINSYEQYF | TGTGCCAGCAGCCAAACCCTCATCAACTCCTACGAGCAGTACTTC
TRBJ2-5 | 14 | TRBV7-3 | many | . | CASSLSPFQETQYF | TGTGCCAGCAGCTTGAGCCCCTTCCAAGAGACCCAGTACTTC
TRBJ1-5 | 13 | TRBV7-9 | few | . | CASRGALNQPQHF | TGTGCCAGCAGGGGGGCCTTAAATCAGCCCCAGCATTTT
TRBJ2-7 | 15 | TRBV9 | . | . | CASSVEAASSYEQYF | TGTGCCAGCAGCGTAGAGGCAGCGAGCTCCTACGAGCAGTACTTC
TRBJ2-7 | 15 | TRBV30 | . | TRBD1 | CAWSVGQGIVYEQYF | TGTGCCTGGAGTGTCGGACAGGGGATAGTGTACGAGCAGTACTTC
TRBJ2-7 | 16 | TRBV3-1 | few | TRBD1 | CASSPNPGTGSHEQYF | TGTGCCAGCAGCCCAAACCCCGGGACAGGCTCCCACGAGCAGTACTTC
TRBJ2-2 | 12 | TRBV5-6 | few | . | CASSLPHGELFF | TGTGCCAGCAGCTTGCCTCACGGGGAGCTGTTTTTT
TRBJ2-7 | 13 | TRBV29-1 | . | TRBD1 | CSVGEQGAGEQYF | TGCAGCGTTGGTGAACAGGGGGCTGGCGAGCAGTACTTC
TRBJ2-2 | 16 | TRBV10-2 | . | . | CATIFGGAANTGELFF | TGCGCCACCATTTTTGGGGGGGCCGCGAACACCGGGGAGCTGTTTTTT
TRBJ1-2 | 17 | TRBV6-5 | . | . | CASSYSTPSGDSYGYTF | TGTGCCAGCAGTTACTCGACACCGTCAGGAGATAGCTATGGCTACACCTTC
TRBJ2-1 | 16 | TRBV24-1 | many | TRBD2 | CATSDSLAGATDEQFF | TGTGCCACCAGTGATTCTTTAGCGGGAGCAACGGATGAGCAGTTCTTC
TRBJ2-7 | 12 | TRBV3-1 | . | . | CASSLRPTEQYF | TGTGCCAGCAGCCTCCGACCCACCGAGCAGTACTTC
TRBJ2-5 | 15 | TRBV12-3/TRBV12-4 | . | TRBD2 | CASRNSGGAGETQYF | TGTGCCAGCCGGAATAGCGGGGGGGCGGGAGAGACCCAGTACTTC
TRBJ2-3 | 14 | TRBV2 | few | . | CASSERARTDTQYF | TGTGCCAGCAGTGAAAGGGCCAGAACAGATACGCAGTATTTT
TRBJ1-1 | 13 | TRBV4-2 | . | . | CASSHRKGSEAFF | TGTGCCAGCAGCCATAGAAAGGGATCTGAAGCTTTCTTT
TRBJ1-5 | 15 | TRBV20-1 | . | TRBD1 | CSARNSGTGNQPQHF | TGCAGTGCTAGAAACTCTGGGACAGGGAATCAGCCCCAGCATTTT
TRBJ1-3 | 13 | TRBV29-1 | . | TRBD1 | CSVGDSGGNTIYF | TGCAGCGTTGGGGACAGTGGCGGAAACACCATATATTTT
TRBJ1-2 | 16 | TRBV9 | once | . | CASSVAHGAFVGGYTF | TGTGCCAGCAGCGTAGCCCACGGGGCCTTCGTTGGGGGCTACACCTTC
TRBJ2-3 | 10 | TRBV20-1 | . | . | CSAPEDTQYF | TGCAGTGCTCCAGAAGATACGCAGTATTTT
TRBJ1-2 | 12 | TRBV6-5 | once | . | CASSTGQSGYTF | TGTGCCAGCAGTACCGGACAGTCTGGCTACACCTTC
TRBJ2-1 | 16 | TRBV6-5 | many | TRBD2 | CASSYSGLAGAYEQFF | TGTGCCAGCAGTTACTCGGGACTAGCGGGAGCCTATGAGCAGTTCTTC
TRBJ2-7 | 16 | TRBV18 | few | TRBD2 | CASSQYVSSGANEQYF | TGTGCCAGCTCCCAATACGTATCTAGCGGGGCAAACGAGCAGTACTTC
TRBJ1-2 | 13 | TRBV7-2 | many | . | CASSNQQLYGYTF | TGTGCCAGCAGCAACCAGCAGCTCTATGGCTACACCTTC
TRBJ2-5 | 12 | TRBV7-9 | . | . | CASRRDQETQYF | TGTGCCAGCAGGAGGGACCAAGAGACCCAGTACTTC
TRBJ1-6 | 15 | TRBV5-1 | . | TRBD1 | CASSWDRVNNSPLHF | TGCGCCAGCAGCTGGGACAGGGTTAATAATTCACCCCTCCACTTT
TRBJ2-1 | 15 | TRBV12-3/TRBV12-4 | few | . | CASSVGGGSHNEQFF | TGTGCCAGCAGTGTTGGCGGGGGCTCCCACAATGAGCAGTTCTTC
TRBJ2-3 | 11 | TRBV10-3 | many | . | CATLGTDTQYF | TGTGCCACCCTGGGCACAGATACGCAGTATTTT
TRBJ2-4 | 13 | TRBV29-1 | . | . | CSVSWQAENIQYF | TGCAGCGTTTCTTGGCAGGCTGAAAACATTCAGTACTTC
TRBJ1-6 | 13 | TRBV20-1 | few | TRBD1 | CSAWTGSNSPLHF | TGCAGTGCTTGGACAGGGTCGAATTCACCCCTCCACTTT
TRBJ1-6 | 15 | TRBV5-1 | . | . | CASSLYRQGASPLHF | TGCGCCAGCAGCTTGTACCGCCAGGGCGCTTCACCCCTCCACTTT
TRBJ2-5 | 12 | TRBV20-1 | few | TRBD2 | CSVAGNSGTQYF | TGCAGTGTAGCGGGGAATTCCGGGACCCAGTACTTC
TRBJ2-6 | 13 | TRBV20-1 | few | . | CSARQSGANVLTF | TGCAGTGCCCGACAGTCTGGGGCCAACGTCCTGACTTTC